The subject of this entry is one T cell receptor beta chain. What it binds is not known. The data originate from a study of human T cells and chemical hapten exposure. In the study overall: Predominantly women, the patients had alopecia areata, totalis or universalis. Points from the study as a whole: Relative to control repertoires, expanded TCRs gave rise to significantly more large CDR3 similarity clusters.

From the RACE reads, TCRdb called clonotypes with MiXCR, one entry per CDR3 protein. The sample lists about 77,000 distinct CDR3 sequences, approximately 14% seen once, with more than 3.5% in the top ten. The time point here: pre-sensitization, week 0. Treatment indicated: therapeutic diphenylcyclopropenone sensitization with weekly scalp DPC. Every donor had alopecia and was 18 to 70 years old; all were suitable for DPC. Total RNA extraction was carried out from unfractionated whole blood. This clonotype was obtained from a woman in her 50s with alopecia areata. Some clones in this sample may be carry-over from other donors' samples. Sequencing was performed on whole blood, taken in connection with sensitization to the hapten diphenylcyclopropenone (DPC).

CDR3 in amino acids: CASSQDLVLGEQYF. As DNA, the CDR3 is TGTGCCAGCAGCCAAGATCTCGTCCTTGGGGAGCAGTACTTC. This sequence joins TRBV14 and TRBJ2-7, with no clear D. The V end was cut by 0 bases, the J end by 7 bases, with 13 bases between. This CDR3 is 14 amino acids long. Per germline, CDR1 SGHDN and CDR2 FVKESK.